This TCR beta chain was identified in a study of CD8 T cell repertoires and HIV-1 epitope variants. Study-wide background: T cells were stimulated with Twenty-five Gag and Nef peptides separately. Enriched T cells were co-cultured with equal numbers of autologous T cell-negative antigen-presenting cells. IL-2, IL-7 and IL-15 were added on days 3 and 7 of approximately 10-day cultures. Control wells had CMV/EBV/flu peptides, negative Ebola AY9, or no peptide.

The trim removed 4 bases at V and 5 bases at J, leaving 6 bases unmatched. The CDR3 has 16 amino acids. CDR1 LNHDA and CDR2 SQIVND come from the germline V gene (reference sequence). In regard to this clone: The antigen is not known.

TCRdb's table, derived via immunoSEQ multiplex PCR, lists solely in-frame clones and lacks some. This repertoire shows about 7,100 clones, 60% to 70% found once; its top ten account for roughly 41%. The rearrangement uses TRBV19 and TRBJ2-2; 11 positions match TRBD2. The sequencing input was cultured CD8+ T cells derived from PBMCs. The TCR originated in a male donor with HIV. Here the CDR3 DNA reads TGTGCCAGTAGTACCTTTACTAGCGGGAGAACCGGGGAGCTGTTTTTT. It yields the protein CASSTFTSGRTGELFF. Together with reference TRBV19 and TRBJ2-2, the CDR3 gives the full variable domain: DGGITQSPKYLFRKEGQNVTLSCEQNLNHDAMYWYRQDPGQGLRLIYYSQIVNDFQKGDIAEGYSVSREKKESFPLTVTSAQKNPTAFYLCASSTFTSGRTGELFFGEGSRLTVL.